These 15 T cell receptor beta chains share one sample of origin, sequenced in a study of Tregs in tolerant kidney transplant recipients. The assay was immunoSEQ multiplex PCR, and TCRdb's table has in-frame clones only and misses some. The top ten clones hold approximately 0.36% of a sample with just under 65,000 clones, 98% of them seen once. This specimen consisted of Tregs from blood, obtained before the transplant. These receptor sequences come from a human donor who received a combined kidney and bone marrow transplant.

The J gene is TRBJ1-1, the V gene TRBV7-9, with 7 bases fitting TRBD1. The CDR3 has 14 residues. V shed 10 bases, J shed 0 bases, and the junction held 8 bases outside the gene matches. The germline V gene encodes CDR1 SEHNR and CDR2 FQNEAQ (reference sequence). CDR3 nucleotide sequence: TGTGCCACCAAGGACAGGCTCATGAACACTGAAGCTTTCTTT. Translating gives CATKDRLMNTEAFF.

This chain connects TRBV11-2 to TRBJ2-5, with 14 bases fitting TRBD2. CDR1 is SGHAT and CDR2 is FQNNGV in the germline V gene. The CDR3 length is 16 residues. J gave up 5 bases and V 5 bases, and 7 bases lay outside the gene matches. In DNA, the CDR3 is TGTGCCAGCAGCCTTGGGACTAGCGGGGGTGTGGAGACCCAGTACTTC. Translated: CASSLGTSGGVETQYF.

The V call is TRBV30, the J call TRBJ2-7; 11 positions agree with TRBD1. CDR1 is GTSNPN and CDR2 is SVGIG in the germline V gene (reference sequence). The CDR3 is 15 residues long. Trimming removed 0 bases from V and 6 bases from J; junction bases left unmatched: 7. CDR3 sequence reads: CAWSVPGQGAVEQYF. Here the CDR3 DNA reads TGTGCCTGGAGTGTACCCGGACAGGGGGCTGTCGAGCAGTACTTC.

The chain uses TRBV29-1 and TRBJ1-2; TRBD1 might be the D (5 bases). The germline V and J ends were trimmed by 4 bases and 8 bases, with 11 bases remaining between them. There are 11 residues in the CDR3. CDR1 SQVTM and CDR2 ANQGSEA come from the germline V gene. The CDR3 protein is CSVGGGLGYTF. CDR3 bases: TGCAGCGTTGGGGGGGGATTGGGCTACACCTTC.

The rearrangement uses TRBV25-1 and TRBJ2-2, with TRBD1 matching over 12 bases. The ends lost 6 bases at V and 4 bases at J; junction bases unmatched: 6. The CDR3 runs to 16 residues. The V gene's germline CDR1 is MGHDK and CDR2 SYGVNS. CDR3 bases: TGTGCCAGCAGAGGGGGGGGACAGGGGGCCACCGGGGAGCTGTTTTTT. It is translated as CASRGGGQGATGELFF.

The gene calls are TRBV7-6 and TRBJ2-3; D ambiguous. The length of the CDR3 is 15 residues. CDR1 and CDR2 (germline): SGHVS, FNYEAQ. The V end lost 3 bases, the J end lost 6 bases, and 16 bases lay between the germline ends. The CDR3 reads CASSFSGPPGDTQYF. The CDR3 region has the DNA TGTGCCAGCAGCTTTTCCGGTCCGCCCGGGGATACGCAGTATTTT.

V and J are TRBV11-2 and TRBJ2-1; 8 bases fit TRBD2. Germline values: CDR1 SGHAT, CDR2 FQNNGV. The CDR3 is made up of 16 amino acids. Trimming cost V 2 bases and J 9 bases; bases outside gene matches: 12. The DNA of the CDR3 is TGTGCCAGCAGCTTATTAAGCACGGGGGGGCTTTCTGAGCAGTTCTTC. Translation gives CASSLLSTGGLSEQFF. Full variable domain (outside the CDR3, taken from reference TRBV11-2 and TRBJ2-1): EAGVAQSPRYKIIEKRQSVAFWCNPISGHATLYWYQQILGQGPKLLIQFQNNGVVDDSQLPKDRFSAERLKGVDSTLKIQPAKLEDSAVYLCASSLLSTGGLSEQFFGPGTRLTVL.

The gene calls are TRBV12-2 and TRBJ2-7; whether TRBD1, the table's D call, matches the DNA was not checked. TRBV12-2 corresponds to a pseudogene. CDR3 length equals 12 residues. The CDR3 here is CASRGPRDRAYF. CDR3 nucleotides: TGTGCAAGTCGCGGACCCCGGGACAGGGCTTACTTC.

The V call is TRBV6-1, the J call TRBJ1-1; D is possibly TRBD1 (5 bases). V was shortened by 0 bases and J by 6 bases, with 14 bases between the two germline ends. The CDR3 runs to 15 residues. CDR1 is MNHNS and CDR2 is SASEGT in the germline V gene. The CDR3 region is CASSEARGGAAEAFF. Here the CDR3 DNA reads TGTGCCAGCAGTGAAGCGCGGGGCGGGGCGGCTGAAGCTTTCTTT.

This chain joins TRBV5-1 and TRBJ2-7, with 10 bases identical to TRBD2. The CDR3 spans 15 residues. With 3 bases clipped from V and 3 bases from J, the junction kept 6 bases outside the gene matches. Germline V gene sequence: CDR1 SGHRS, CDR2 YFSETQ. CDR3 region: CASSWTSSGSYEQYF. The DNA for the CDR3 is TGCGCCAGCAGCTGGACGTCTAGCGGGAGCTACGAGCAGTACTTC. Together with reference TRBV5-1 and TRBJ2-7, the CDR3 gives the full variable domain: KAGVTQTPRYLIKTRGQQVTLSCSPISGHRSVSWYQQTPGQGLQFLFEYFSETQRNKGNFPGRFSGRQFSNSRSEMNVSTLELGDSALYLCASSWTSSGSYEQYFGPGTRLTVT.

The V gene is TRBV6-6, the J gene TRBJ1-2, with 9 bases that match TRBD1. This CDR3 has 15 amino acids. Unmatched junction bases numbered 13, after V lost 6 bases and J lost 8 bases. CDR1 and CDR2 from the germline V gene are MNHNY and SVGAGI (reference sequence). The DNA for the CDR3 is TGTGCCAGCAGAAGACGGGACAGGGCCCGGGAAGGCTACACCTTC. Its translation is CASRRRDRAREGYTF.

The V and J genes are TRBV19 and TRBJ2-2; D perhaps matches TRBD1 (6 bases). Trimming shortened V by 4 bases and J by 3 bases, and 12 bases separated the two germline ends. Looked up from germline, CDR1 is LNHDA and CDR2 is SQIVND (reference sequence). This CDR3 has 15 residues. DNA for the CDR3: TGTGCCAGTAGTACCTCGGACAGTCACACCGGGGAGCTGTTTTTT. Protein product: CASSTSDSHTGELFF.

The chain has TRBV7-3 and TRBJ2-1; TRBD2 matches 7 bases. This CDR3 comprises 14 residues. The germline V gene has CDR1 SGHTA and CDR2 FQGTGA. V lost 4 bases, J lost 12 bases, and 12 bases stayed unmatched. In nucleotides, the CDR3 is TGTGCCAGCAGCTATGGACTAGTCGGAGGGGTGCAGTTCTTC. This encodes CASSYGLVGGVQFF.

This chain uses TRBV29-1 with TRBJ2-5, with D unresolved. Trimming took 1 base from V and 5 from J, leaving 11 bases between them. The CDR3 extends over 13 amino acids. Germline V lookup: CDR1 SQVTM, CDR2 ANQGSEA. The CDR3 region is CSVEGISGETQYF. CDR3 nucleotide sequence: TGCAGCGTTGAAGGGATCTCCGGGGAGACCCAGTACTTC.

The chain employs TRBV12-5 and TRBJ1-1; 10 nucleotides line up with TRBD1. V lost 2 bases, J lost 1 base, and 7 bases stayed unmatched. Germline V lookup: CDR1 LGHNT, CDR2 FRNRAP. This CDR3 spans 17 amino acids. The CDR3 DNA reads as TGTGCTAGTGGTTTGTTTTTCCGGGACAGGGGGAACACTGAAGCTTTCTTT. Its protein product is CASGLFFRDRGNTEAFF.